The entry below gives a single T cell receptor beta chain sequence along with its context. What it binds is unknown. These data originate in a study of blood T cells in healthy people across ages. Study-wide results and limits: Per million T cells, TCR beta diversity dropped roughly linearly as age increased.

Trimming took 2 bases from V and 3 from J; bases not matched to a gene: 8. Germline lookup yields CDR1 SGHTA and CDR2 FQGNSA. The CDR3 has 17 amino acids. A second PCR of about 6 to 12 cycles used a sample-barcoded 5' primer and a J-beta primer mix. MiXCR, applied by TCRdb to the 5' RACE reads, yields one record per CDR3 protein. The data show 1.2 million to 1.5 million distinct CDR3 sequences, with approximately 60% seen just once and 5% to 7% held by the top ten. The J gene is TRBJ2-4, the V gene TRBV7-2, with TRBD1 matching over 9 bases. This TCR derives from a man aged 18 to 35 in good health. Sequencing was done on a sample of blood. CDR3 DNA: TGTGCCAGCAGCTTACTAACAGGGGGCGTAGGCAAAAACATTCAGTACTTC. Its translation: CASSLLTGGVGKNIQYF.